This entry concerns a single T cell receptor beta chain. Its specificity is unknown. These data come from a study of cytomegalovirus exposure and HLA in healthy donors. The study's findings and limits: Associated with cytomegalovirus, according to the listing, were some 150 TCR beta chains. Some V segments, TRBV6-2 and TRBV6-3 among them, were indistinguishable and were therefore excluded. Later analysis identified several of the most significant clusters that appeared linked to common viral pathogens.

Researchers ran the PCR with 60 Vbeta and 13 Jbeta primers. Using immunoSEQ multiplex PCR, the repertoire was profiled, and TCRdb retains in-frame clones only, with some absent. The sample contains around 200,000 clones, less than 85% of which appear only once. The trim removed 5 bases at V and 4 bases at J, leaving 7 bases unmatched. CDR3 length equals 14 residues. Germline V gene sequence: CDR1 LNHDA, CDR2 SQIVND (reference sequence). The study sampled nominally healthy donors, though unrecorded immune exposures were likely. Sequencing input: PBMCs. The sequence was obtained from a boy younger than 18 in good health and CMV-seronegative. The rearrangement joins TRBV19 to TRBJ1-1, with TRBD1 matching over 7 bases. Written as DNA, the CDR3 is TGTGCCAGTAGTGCCCGACAGGGTGGCACTGAAGCTTTCTTT. Its translation: CASSARQGGTEAFF.